This T cell receptor beta chain is drawn from a study of blood T cell repertoires in COVID-19. Study context: COVID-19 samples collected from the United States, Italy and Spain covered acute and convalescent phases.

Germline assignment: CDR1 MNHEY and CDR2 SVGEGT. V shed 5 bases and J 5 bases; nucleotides not matched to a gene: 8. The CDR3 runs 14 residues. Repertoires were generated with immunoSEQ multiplex PCR, while TCRdb's copy carries only in-frame clones and drops some. The data contain hundreds of thousands of clones, approximately 88% of them singletons. This sequence joins TRBV6-2 or TRBV6-3 and TRBJ2-5, with 7 bases that match TRBD1. The sequence was collected from a woman in her 30s with COVID-19, enrolled during active disease. Sequencing was done on a sample of peripheral blood. The CDR3 loop is CASSTTGLGETQYF. The CDR3 DNA sequence: TGTGCCAGCAGTACGACAGGGTTGGGGGAGACCCAGTACTTC.